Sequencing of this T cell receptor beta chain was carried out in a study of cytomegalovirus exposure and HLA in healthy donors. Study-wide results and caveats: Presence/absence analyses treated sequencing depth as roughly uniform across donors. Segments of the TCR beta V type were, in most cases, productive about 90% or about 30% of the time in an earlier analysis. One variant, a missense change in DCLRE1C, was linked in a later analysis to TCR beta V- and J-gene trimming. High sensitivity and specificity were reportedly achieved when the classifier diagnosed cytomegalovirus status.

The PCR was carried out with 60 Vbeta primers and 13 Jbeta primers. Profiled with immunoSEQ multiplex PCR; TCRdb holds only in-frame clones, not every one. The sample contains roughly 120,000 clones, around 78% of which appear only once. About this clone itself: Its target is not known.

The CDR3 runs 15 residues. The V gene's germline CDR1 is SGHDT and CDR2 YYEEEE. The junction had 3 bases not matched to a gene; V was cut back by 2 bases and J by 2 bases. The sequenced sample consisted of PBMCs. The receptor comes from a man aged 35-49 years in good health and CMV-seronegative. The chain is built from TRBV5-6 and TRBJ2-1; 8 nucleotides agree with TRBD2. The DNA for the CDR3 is TGTGCCAGCAGCTTCCGGGGGGGGGCCTACAATGAGCAGTTCTTC. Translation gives CASSFRGGAYNEQFF.